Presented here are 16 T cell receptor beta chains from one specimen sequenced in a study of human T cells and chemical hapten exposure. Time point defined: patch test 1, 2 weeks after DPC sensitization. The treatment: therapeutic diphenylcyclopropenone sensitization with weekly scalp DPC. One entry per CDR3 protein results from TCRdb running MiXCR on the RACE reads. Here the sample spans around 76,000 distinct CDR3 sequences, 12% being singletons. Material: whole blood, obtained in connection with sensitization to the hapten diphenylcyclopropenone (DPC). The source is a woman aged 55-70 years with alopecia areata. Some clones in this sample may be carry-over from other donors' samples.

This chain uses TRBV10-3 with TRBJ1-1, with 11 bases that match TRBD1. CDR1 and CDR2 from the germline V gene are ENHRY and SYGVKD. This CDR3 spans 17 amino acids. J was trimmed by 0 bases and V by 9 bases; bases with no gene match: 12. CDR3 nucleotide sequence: TGTGCCATTAGAGCTACGTGGGACAGGGGGTTGAACACTGAAGCTTTCTTT. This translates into CAIRATWDRGLNTEAFF.

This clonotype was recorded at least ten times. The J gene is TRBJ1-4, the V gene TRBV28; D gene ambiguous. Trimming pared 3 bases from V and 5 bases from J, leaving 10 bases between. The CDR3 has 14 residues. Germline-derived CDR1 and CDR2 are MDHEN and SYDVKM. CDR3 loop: CASSFGQTNEKLFF. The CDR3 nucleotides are TGTGCCAGCAGTTTCGGGCAGACGAATGAAAAACTGTTTTTT.

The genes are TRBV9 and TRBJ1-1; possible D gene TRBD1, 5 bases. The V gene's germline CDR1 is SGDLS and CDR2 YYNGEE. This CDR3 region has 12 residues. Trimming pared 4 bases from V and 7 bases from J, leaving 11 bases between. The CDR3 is CASSSRVDEAFF. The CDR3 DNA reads TGTGCCAGCAGCTCCAGGGTGGATGAAGCTTTCTTT.

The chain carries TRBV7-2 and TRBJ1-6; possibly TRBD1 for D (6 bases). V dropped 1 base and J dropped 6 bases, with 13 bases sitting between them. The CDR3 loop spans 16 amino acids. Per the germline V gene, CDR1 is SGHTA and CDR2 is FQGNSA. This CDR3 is CASSLGVRGSNSPLHF. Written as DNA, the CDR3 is TGTGCCAGCAGCTTAGGAGTCAGGGGCTCTAATTCACCCCTCCACTTT.

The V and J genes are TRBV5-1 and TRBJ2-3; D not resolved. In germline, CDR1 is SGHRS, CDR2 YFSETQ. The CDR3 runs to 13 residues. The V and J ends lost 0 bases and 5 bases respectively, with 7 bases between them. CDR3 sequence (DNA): TGCGCCAGCAGCTTGGGTCAGGAAGATACGCAGTATTTT. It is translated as CASSLGQEDTQYF.

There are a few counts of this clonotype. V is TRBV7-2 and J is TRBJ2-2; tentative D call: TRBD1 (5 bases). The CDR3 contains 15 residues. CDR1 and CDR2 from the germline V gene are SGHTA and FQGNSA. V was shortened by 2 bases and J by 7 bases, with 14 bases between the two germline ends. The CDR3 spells CASSLIATQGGELFF. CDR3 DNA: TGTGCCAGCAGCTTAATAGCAACGCAGGGCGGGGAGCTGTTTTTT.

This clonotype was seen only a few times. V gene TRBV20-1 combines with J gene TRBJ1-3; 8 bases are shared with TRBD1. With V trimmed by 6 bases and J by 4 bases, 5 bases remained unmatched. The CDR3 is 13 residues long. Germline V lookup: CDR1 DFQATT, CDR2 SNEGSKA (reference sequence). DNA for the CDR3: TGCAGTGCAACCCGGACAGGGGGAAACACCATATATTTT. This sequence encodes CSATRTGGNTIYF.

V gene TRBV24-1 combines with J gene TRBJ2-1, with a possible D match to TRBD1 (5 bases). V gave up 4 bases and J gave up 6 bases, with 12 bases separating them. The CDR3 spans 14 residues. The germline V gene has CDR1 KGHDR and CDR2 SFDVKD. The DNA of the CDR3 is TGTGCCACCAGTGACCGCAGGGTATTCAATGAGCAGTTCTTC. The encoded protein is CATSDRRVFNEQFF.

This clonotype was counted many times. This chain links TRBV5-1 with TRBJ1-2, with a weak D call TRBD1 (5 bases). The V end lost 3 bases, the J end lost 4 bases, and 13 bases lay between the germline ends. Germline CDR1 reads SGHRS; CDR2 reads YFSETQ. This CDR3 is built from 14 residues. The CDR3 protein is CASSSGGRIYGYTF. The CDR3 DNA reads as TGCGCCAGCAGCTCGGGGGGACGGATCTATGGCTACACCTTC.

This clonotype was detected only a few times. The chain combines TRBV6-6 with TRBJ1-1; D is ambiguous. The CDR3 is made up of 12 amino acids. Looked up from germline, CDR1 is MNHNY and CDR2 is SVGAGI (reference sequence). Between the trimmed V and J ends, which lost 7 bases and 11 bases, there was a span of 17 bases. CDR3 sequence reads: CASTWMAAGAFF. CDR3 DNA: TGTGCCAGCACTTGGATGGCAGCCGGTGCTTTCTTT.

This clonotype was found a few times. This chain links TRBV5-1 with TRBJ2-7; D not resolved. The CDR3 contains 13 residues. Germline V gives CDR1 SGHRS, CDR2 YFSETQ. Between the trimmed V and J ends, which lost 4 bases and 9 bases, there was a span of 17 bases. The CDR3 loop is CASSPGSIVGQYF. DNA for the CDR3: TGCGCCAGCAGCCCCGGTTCTATCGTGGGGCAGTACTTC.

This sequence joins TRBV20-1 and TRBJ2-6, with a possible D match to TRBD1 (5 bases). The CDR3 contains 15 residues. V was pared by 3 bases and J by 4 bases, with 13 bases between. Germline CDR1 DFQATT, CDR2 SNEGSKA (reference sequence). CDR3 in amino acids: CSASERGPGANVLTF. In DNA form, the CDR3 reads TGCAGTGCTAGTGAAAGGGGCCCGGGGGCCAACGTCCTGACTTTC.

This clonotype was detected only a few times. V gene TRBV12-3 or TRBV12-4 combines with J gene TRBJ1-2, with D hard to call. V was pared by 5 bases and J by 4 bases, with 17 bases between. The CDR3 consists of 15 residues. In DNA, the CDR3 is TGTGCCAGCAGTCCGCAACCCACAGAATCCTATGGCTACACCTTC. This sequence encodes CASSPQPTESYGYTF.

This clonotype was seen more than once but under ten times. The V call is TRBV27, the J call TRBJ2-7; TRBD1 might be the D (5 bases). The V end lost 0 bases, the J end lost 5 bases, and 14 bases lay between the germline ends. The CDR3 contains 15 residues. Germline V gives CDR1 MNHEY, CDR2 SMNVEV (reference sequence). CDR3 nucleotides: TGTGCCAGCAGTTTATCGGACGCCTCAGGGAACGAGCAGTACTTC. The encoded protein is CASSLSDASGNEQYF.

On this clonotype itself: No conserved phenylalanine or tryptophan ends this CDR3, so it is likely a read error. The CDR3 DNA reads as TGTGCCAGCAGTTCACCGACGTATGGCTACACCCTC. It is translated as CASSSPTYGYTL. The rearrangement joins TRBV6-1 to TRBJ1-2; D is undetermined. V lost 5 bases and J 5 bases, leaving 9 bases between the germline ends. CDR1 is MNHNS, CDR2 SASEGT, per germline. The length of the CDR3 is 12 residues.

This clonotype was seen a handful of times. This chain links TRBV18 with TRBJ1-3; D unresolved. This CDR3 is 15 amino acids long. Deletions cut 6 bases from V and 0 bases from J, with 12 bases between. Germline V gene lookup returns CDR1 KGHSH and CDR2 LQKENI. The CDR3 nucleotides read TGTGCCAGCTCCAATACTCCGGACTCTGGAAACACCATATATTTT. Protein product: CASSNTPDSGNTIYF.